A selection of T cell receptor beta chains follows, all from one sample in a study of cytomegalovirus exposure and HLA in healthy donors. Clones were sequenced by immunoSEQ multiplex PCR, and TCRdb holds only the in-frame ones, with some missing. The sample lists approximately 220,000 clones; 76% were seen once. The sequenced material came from PBMCs. Receptor source: a young man in good health and CMV-seronegative. CDR3s include the opening cysteine and the closing phenylalanine or tryptophan. Each record gives: clone size, V gene, D gene, J gene, CDR3 DNA, CDR3 protein. D genes are given only for firm matches. The size field is filled for only some rows; it gives once, few, many or a size class.

abundance: NA
v_gene: TRBV11-2
d_gene: NA
j_gene: TRBJ2-7
CDR3nt: TGTGCCAGCAGCTTCGAGCTGTCCTACGAGCAGTACTTC
CDR3aa: CASSFELSYEQYF

abundance: NA
v_gene: TRBV28
d_gene: NA
j_gene: TRBJ2-3
CDR3nt: TGTGCCAGCAGTTCGGCGGCGGGAAGCACAGATACGCAGTATTTT
CDR3aa: CASSSAAGSTDTQYF

abundance: NA
v_gene: TRBV5-4
d_gene: TRBD2
j_gene: TRBJ2-3
CDR3nt: TGTGCCAGCAGCATCCTAGCGGGAGTCCCAGATACGCAGTATTTT
CDR3aa: CASSILAGVPDTQYF

abundance: NA
v_gene: TRBV15
d_gene: TRBD1
j_gene: TRBJ1-1
CDR3nt: TGTGCCACCAGCCTGGACAGGGGATACACTGAAGCTTTCTTT
CDR3aa: CATSLDRGYTEAFF

abundance: NA
v_gene: TRBV11-2
d_gene: NA
j_gene: TRBJ2-2
CDR3nt: TGTGCCAGCAGCCCCACTAACACCGGGGAGCTGTTTTTT
CDR3aa: CASSPTNTGELFF

abundance: NA
v_gene: TRBV18
d_gene: NA
j_gene: TRBJ1-1
CDR3nt: TGTGCCAGCTCACCAATTGCAGGGGAGAACACTGAAGCTTTCTTT
CDR3aa: CASSPIAGENTEAFF

abundance: NA
v_gene: TRBV6-5
d_gene: NA
j_gene: TRBJ1-1
CDR3nt: TGTGCCAGCAGGCCCCGCAGGCGCACTGAAGCTTTCTTT
CDR3aa: CASRPRRRTEAFF

abundance: NA
v_gene: TRBV6-5
d_gene: TRBD1
j_gene: TRBJ1-2
CDR3nt: TGTGCCACTCTTACTCGACAGGGGGCTAACTATGGCTACACCTTC
CDR3aa: CATLTRQGANYGYTF

abundance: few
v_gene: TRBV6-5
d_gene: NA
j_gene: TRBJ1-3
CDR3nt: TGTGCCAGCAGTTACTCGCCAGGAATAGACACCATATATTTT
CDR3aa: CASSYSPGIDTIYF

abundance: NA
v_gene: TRBV7-3
d_gene: NA
j_gene: TRBJ2-6
CDR3nt: TGTGCCAGCAGCCCGACCGGACAGATACCCTCTGGGGCCAACGTCCTGACTTTC
CDR3aa: CASSPTGQIPSGANVLTF

abundance: NA
v_gene: TRBV27
d_gene: NA
j_gene: TRBJ2-3
CDR3nt: TGTGCCAGCAGCGCCCAGACAGGTGGGGTACCAGATACGCAGTATTTT
CDR3aa: CASSAQTGGVPDTQYF

abundance: NA
v_gene: TRBV30
d_gene: TRBD1
j_gene: TRBJ2-1
CDR3nt: TGTGCCTGGAGTGTAAAGGGGACAGGGGGCTACAATGAGCAGTTCTTC
CDR3aa: CAWSVKGTGGYNEQFF

abundance: NA
v_gene: TRBV2
d_gene: NA
j_gene: TRBJ2-1
CDR3nt: TGTGCCAGCAGTTCATACAATGAGCAGTTCTTC
CDR3aa: CASSSYNEQFF

abundance: once
v_gene: TRBV10-3
d_gene: TRBD1
j_gene: TRBJ1-1
CDR3nt: TGTGCCATCAGCGTTCAGGGGGCTTACACTGAAGCTTTCTTT
CDR3aa: CAISVQGAYTEAFF

abundance: few
v_gene: TRBV28
d_gene: NA
j_gene: TRBJ2-6
CDR3nt: TGTGCCAGCAGTTTAGGGGGGTTTGGGGCCAACGTCCTGACTTTC
CDR3aa: CASSLGGFGANVLTF

abundance: NA
v_gene: TRBV6-1
d_gene: NA
j_gene: TRBJ1-2
CDR3nt: TGTGCCAGCAAGGAGAACAGGTTAAATGGCTACACCTTC
CDR3aa: CASKENRLNGYTF

abundance: few
v_gene: TRBV5-6
d_gene: TRBD1
j_gene: TRBJ1-1
CDR3nt: TGTGCCAGCATCCTTAGGTGGGACAGTATGAACACTGAAGCTTTCTTT
CDR3aa: CASILRWDSMNTEAFF

abundance: NA
v_gene: TRBV5-4
d_gene: TRBD1
j_gene: TRBJ1-5
CDR3nt: TGTGCCAGCAGCCCCGGGACAGGACGCGAGCAGCCCCAGCATTTT
CDR3aa: CASSPGTGREQPQHF

abundance: NA
v_gene: TRBV19
d_gene: TRBD2
j_gene: TRBJ2-2
CDR3nt: TGTGCCAGTAGAAAAAGGACTAGCGGAGGCGCGGGGGGGAACACCGGGGAGCTGTTTTTT
CDR3aa: CASRKRTSGGAGGNTGELFF

abundance: NA
v_gene: TRBV4-1
d_gene: TRBD1
j_gene: TRBJ1-3
CDR3nt: TGCGCCAGCAGCCGCGAAAGGGACAGCCGGGACACCATATATTTT
CDR3aa: CASSRERDSRDTIYF

abundance: NA
v_gene: TRBV7-2
d_gene: TRBD2
j_gene: TRBJ2-1
CDR3nt: TGTGCCAGCAGCTCCACCGGGACTAACCCTTACAATGAGCAGTTCTTC
CDR3aa: CASSSTGTNPYNEQFF

abundance: NA
v_gene: TRBV18
d_gene: NA
j_gene: TRBJ1-5
CDR3nt: TGTGCCAGCTCACCAACGCCGGATCAGCCCCAGCATTTT
CDR3aa: CASSPTPDQPQHF

abundance: once
v_gene: TRBV27
d_gene: TRBD1
j_gene: TRBJ2-1
CDR3nt: TGTGCCAGCAGCTCCGGGACAGAGGTCTACAATGAGCAGTTCTTC
CDR3aa: CASSSGTEVYNEQFF